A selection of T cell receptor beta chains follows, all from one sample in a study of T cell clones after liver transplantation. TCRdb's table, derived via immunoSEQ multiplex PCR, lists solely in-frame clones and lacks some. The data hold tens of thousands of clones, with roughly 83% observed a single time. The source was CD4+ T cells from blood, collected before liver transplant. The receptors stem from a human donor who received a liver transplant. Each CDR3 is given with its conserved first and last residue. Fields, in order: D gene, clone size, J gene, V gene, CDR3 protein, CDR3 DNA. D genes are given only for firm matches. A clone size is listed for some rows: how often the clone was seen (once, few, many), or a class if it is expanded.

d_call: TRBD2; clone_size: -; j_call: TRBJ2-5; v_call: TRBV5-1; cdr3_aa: CASSLAGGFQETQYF; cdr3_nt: TGCGCCAGCAGCCTAGCGGGGGGGTTCCAAGAGACCCAGTACTTC
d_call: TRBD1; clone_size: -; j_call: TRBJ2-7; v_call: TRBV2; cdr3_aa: CASRPGQGPYEQYF; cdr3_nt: TGTGCCAGCAGACCAGGACAGGGACCCTACGAGCAGTACTTC
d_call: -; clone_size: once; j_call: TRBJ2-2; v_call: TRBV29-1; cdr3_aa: CSVGRMGSGELFF; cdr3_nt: TGCAGCGTAGGACGGATGGGGTCCGGGGAGCTGTTTTTT
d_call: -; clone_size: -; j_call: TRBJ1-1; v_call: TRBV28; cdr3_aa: CASSLRTAMNTEAFF; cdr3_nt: TGTGCCAGCAGTTTACGGACAGCCATGAACACTGAAGCTTTCTTT
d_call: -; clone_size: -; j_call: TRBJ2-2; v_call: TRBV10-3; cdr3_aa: CAISDVAGELFF; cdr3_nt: TGTGCCATCAGTGATGTCGCCGGGGAGCTGTTTTTT
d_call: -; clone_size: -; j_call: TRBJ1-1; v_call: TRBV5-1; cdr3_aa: CASSRGEGGDAFPEAFF; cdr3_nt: TGCGCCAGCAGCCGTGGCGAAGGAGGGGACGCGTTCCCTGAAGCTTTCTTT
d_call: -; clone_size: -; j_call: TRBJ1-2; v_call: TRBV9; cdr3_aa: CASSVGQLAGYGYTF; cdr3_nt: TGTGCCAGCAGCGTAGGTCAACTAGCGGGCTATGGCTACACCTTC
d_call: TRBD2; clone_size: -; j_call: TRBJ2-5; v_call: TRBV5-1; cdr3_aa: CASSTSGGTQTQYF; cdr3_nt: TGCGCCAGCAGCACTAGCGGGGGGACCCAGACCCAGTACTTC
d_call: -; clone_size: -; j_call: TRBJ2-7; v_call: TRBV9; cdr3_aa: CASSLTTGTYEQYF; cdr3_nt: TGTGCCAGCAGCTTAACGACGGGGACCTACGAGCAGTACTTC
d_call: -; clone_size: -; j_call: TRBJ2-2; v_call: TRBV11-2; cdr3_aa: CASSLRGAANTGELFF; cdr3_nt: TGTGCCAGCAGCTTGCGTGGGGCCGCGAACACCGGGGAGCTGTTTTTT
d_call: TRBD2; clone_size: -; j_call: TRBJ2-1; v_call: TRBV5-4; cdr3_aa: CASSAEGGGRAGNEQFF; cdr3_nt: TGTGCCAGCAGCGCGGAGGGAGGCGGGAGGGCCGGGAATGAGCAGTTCTTC
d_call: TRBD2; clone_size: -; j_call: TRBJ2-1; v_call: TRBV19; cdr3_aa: CASKSSGGNEQFF; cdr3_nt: TGTGCCAGTAAGTCTAGCGGGGGCAATGAGCAGTTCTTC
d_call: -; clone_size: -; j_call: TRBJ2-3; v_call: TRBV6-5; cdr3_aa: CASRTPGGTDTQYF; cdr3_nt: TGTGCCAGCAGGACCCCCGGGGGCACAGATACGCAGTATTTT
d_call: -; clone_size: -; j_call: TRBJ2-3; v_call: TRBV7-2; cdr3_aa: CASSSRTLGDTQYF; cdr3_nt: TGTGCCAGCAGCTCAAGGACCCTGGGGGATACGCAGTATTTT
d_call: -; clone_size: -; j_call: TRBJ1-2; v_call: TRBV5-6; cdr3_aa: CASSGRRGTYGYTF; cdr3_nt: TGTGCCAGCAGCGGACGTCGGGGGACATATGGCTACACCTTC
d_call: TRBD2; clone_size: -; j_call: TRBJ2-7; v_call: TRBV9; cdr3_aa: CASRASGAYEQYF; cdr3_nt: TGTGCCAGCAGGGCTAGCGGGGCCTACGAGCAGTACTTC
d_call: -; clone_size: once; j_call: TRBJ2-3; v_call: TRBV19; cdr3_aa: CASSANRDTAYGTQYF; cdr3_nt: TGTGCCAGTAGTGCAAACCGGGACACAGCCTACGGAACGCAGTATTTT
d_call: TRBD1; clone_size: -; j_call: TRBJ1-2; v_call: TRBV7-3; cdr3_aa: CASRVGGQGSGYTF; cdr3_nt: TGTGCCAGCAGGGTCGGGGGACAGGGATCCGGCTACACCTTC
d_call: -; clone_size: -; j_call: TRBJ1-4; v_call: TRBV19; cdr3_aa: CASSLHGRANEKLFF; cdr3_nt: TGTGCCAGTAGTCTCCACGGGAGGGCTAATGAAAAACTGTTTTTT
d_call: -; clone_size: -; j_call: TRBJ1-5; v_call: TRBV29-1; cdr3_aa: CSVQSGFGNQPQHF; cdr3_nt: TGCAGCGTTCAGTCGGGTTTCGGCAATCAGCCCCAGCATTTT
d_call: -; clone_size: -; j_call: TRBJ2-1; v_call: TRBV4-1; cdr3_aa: CASSQVDLMSYNEQFF; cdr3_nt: TGCGCCAGCAGCCAAGTGGACCTCATGTCCTACAATGAGCAGTTCTTC